This TCR beta chain was recovered during a study of blood T cell repertoires in COVID-19 (dated by TCRdb to 2018 to 2021). For the study in its entirety: Samples from collaborators originated in the United States, Italy and Spain and spanned both the acute and convalescent phases of COVID-19. HLA class I and class II types, where available, came from metadata supplied by the sample provider rather than from assay-based typing. The prospective study material was composed of cDNA or gDNA derived from T cells, B-cell-depleted T cells, or PBMCs. The repertoires were released in a freely available public database intended as a resource for research on the immune response to SARS-CoV-2. Subjects who had been exposed to COVID-19, were actively infected with it, or had recovered from it provided the deeply sampled blood TCRbeta repertoires that made up the dataset. The samples were drawn from two sources: the first 160 participants of the ongoing ImmuneRACE study, and over 950 subjects contributed by 6 global collaborators. Sample metadata almost always included a de-identified subject ID, COVID-19 status, age in years and sex.

Collaborating institutions collected whole blood in K2EDTA tubes following their own protocols. For TCRbeta analysis, collaborators shipped samples in one of three forms: frozen whole blood, isolated PBMCs, or DNA extracted from either of those sample types. On this clone: Its antigen remains unidentified. No base-level quality is on record; no much larger clone is a single base apart.

From the cysteine up to the phenylalanine, the CDR3 has a length of 14 residues. Only the CDR3 region is kept as DNA, spanning 42 bases read in frame from base 1. V is cut by 8 bases and J by 0 bases, and the space between the germline ends is 14 bases. In the germline V gene (reference sequence), CDR1 corresponds to LNHDA and CDR2 to SQIVND. On the study overall, not on this receptor specifically: The amount of clinical and demographic metadata varied by source and participant and was provided uncurated.

TCRbeta CDR3 regions were amplified from genomic DNA using the immunoSEQ Assay, a bias-controlled multiplex PCR. In the original analysis: The number of nucleated cells in each sample was estimated by amplification of reference gene primers within the assay. Sequence reads were collapsed and filtered to measure the absolute abundance of every unique TCRbeta CDR3 rearrangement. For each sample, productive Simpson clonality was calculated as the square root of Simpson's diversity index across productive rearrangements. TCRdb re-hosts the immuneACCESS table, in-frame sequences only. Its copies lack some clones; in the studies checked, an unresolved V gene accounts for under half of them, and the cause for the rest is not known. V, J and clone size are those of that table, while D and trimming were read from the DNA. Counted in this sample were roughly 73,000 clones; 89% of them appeared once. The ten most abundant clones make up roughly 9.6% of the sample.

The sequence was collected from a man aged 80 or over with acute or convalescent COVID-19. This chain joins TRBV19 to TRBJ2-7, and perhaps TRBD1 as D gene, on 6 matching bases. The sequenced sample was peripheral blood. At the DNA level, the sequence is TGTGCCAGTTCCGACAGGCCTAGCTCCTACGAGCAGTACTTC. Protein translation: CASSDRPSSYEQYF.